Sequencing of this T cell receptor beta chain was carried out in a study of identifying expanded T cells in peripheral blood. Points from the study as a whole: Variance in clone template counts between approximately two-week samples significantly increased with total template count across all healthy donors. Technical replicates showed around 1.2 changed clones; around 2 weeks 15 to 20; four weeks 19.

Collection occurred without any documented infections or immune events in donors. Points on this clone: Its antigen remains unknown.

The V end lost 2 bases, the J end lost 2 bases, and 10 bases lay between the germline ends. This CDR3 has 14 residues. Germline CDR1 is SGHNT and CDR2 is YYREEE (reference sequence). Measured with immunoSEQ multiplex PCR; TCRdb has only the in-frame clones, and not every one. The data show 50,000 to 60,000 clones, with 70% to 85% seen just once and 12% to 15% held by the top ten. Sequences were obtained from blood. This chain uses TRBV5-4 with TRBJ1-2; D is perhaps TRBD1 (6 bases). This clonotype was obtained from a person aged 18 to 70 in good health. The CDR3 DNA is TGTGCCAGCAGCTTAGTCAGGGGAAACTATGGCTACACCTTC. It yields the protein CASSLVRGNYGYTF.